What follows is one T cell receptor (beta chain) and its context. Its cognate antigen is unknown. The protocol was immunoSEQ multiplex PCR, while the TCRdb copy is restricted to in-frame clones and leaves out a portion. This repertoire shows fewer than 90,000 clones, approximately 78% found once; its top ten account for under 1.2%. This sample stems from a study of OX40 agonist ivuxolimab in advanced cancers. General study findings and limits: CD8+ T cells were the subset that, on average, had more expanded clones than CD4+. The 0.1-3.0 mg/kg partial responders had among the lowest clonal expansion.

Germline V gene data show CDR1 as MNHNS and CDR2 as SASEGT. The CDR3 length is 12 residues. V lost 8 bases and J 1 base, leaving 9 bases between the germline ends. The sample in question was CD4+ or CD8+ T cells sorted from blood, obtained in a trial of the OX40 agonist ivuxolimab. The gene calls are TRBV6-1 and TRBJ2-7; D remains unclear. The sequence came from an adult with an advanced solid tumor such as melanoma, head and neck, liver or kidney cancer. The CDR3 loop reads CASGLGSYEQYF. The CDR3 nucleotides are TGTGCCAGCGGGCTGGGGTCCTACGAGCAGTACTTC.